This T cell receptor beta chain came from a study of PD-1 blockade in classical Hodgkin lymphoma. As to time point: cycle 4 day 1 (C4D1), after 5 to 7 weeks of nivolumab. Each patient's relapse followed autologous stem cell transplantation, and brentuximab vedotin exposure varied. The repertoire was sequenced with immunoSEQ multiplex PCR; TCRdb's copy has only in-frame clones and lacks some. The data hold about 21,000 clones, with around 85% observed a single time. The germline gives CDR1 SGHRS, CDR2 YFSETQ. Trimming took 3 bases from V and 0 from J, leaving 16 bases between them. The CDR3 has 16 residues.

The rearrangement links TRBV5-1 to TRBJ2-7, with a weak D call TRBD1 (6 bases). The clonotype comes from a human donor with classical Hodgkin lymphoma. The sequencing here drew on peripheral blood mononuclear cells (PBMCs), taken before the fourth cycle of nivolumab. CDR3 nucleotides: TGCGCCAGCAGCTCCCCCACAGGGTCGAGCTCCTACGAGCAGTACTTC. Protein: CASSSPTGSSSYEQYF.